Listed below are T cell receptor beta chains from one sample, sequenced in a study of OX40 agonist ivuxolimab in advanced cancers. Produced via immunoSEQ multiplex PCR; TCRdb's table is partial and in-frame only. The sample records about 64,000 clones, about 80% being singletons. This material consisted of CD4+ or CD8+ T cells sorted from blood, taken in a trial of the OX40 agonist ivuxolimab. All receptors come from an adult with an advanced solid tumor such as melanoma, head and neck, liver or kidney cancer. CDR3s include the opening cysteine and the closing phenylalanine or tryptophan. A D gene is named only where the DNA matches it firmly. Expanded clones get a size class; other rows say once, few or many, or leave the size out.

d_gene: TRBD1
abundance: -
v_gene: TRBV7-3
j_gene: TRBJ2-1
CDR3aa: CASSFHSDRGMNEQFF
CDR3nt: TGTGCCAGCAGCTTCCACTCGGACAGGGGGATGAATGAGCAGTTCTTC

d_gene: -
abundance: -
v_gene: TRBV6-1
j_gene: TRBJ1-6
CDR3aa: CAIHTQDIYNSPLHF
CDR3nt: TGTGCCATACATACCCAGGATATCTATAATTCACCCCTCCACTTT

d_gene: TRBD1
abundance: once
v_gene: TRBV10-3
j_gene: TRBJ1-2
CDR3aa: CAISESRKWGQGGGYTF
CDR3nt: TGTGCCATCAGTGAGTCCAGGAAGTGGGGACAGGGAGGTGGCTACACCTTC

d_gene: TRBD1
abundance: -
v_gene: TRBV18
j_gene: TRBJ1-4
CDR3aa: CASSPYRIQTGVYEKLFF
CDR3nt: TGTGCCAGCTCACCTTACCGCATCCAGACAGGGGTTTATGAAAAACTGTTTTTT

d_gene: TRBD1
abundance: -
v_gene: TRBV18
j_gene: TRBJ1-2
CDR3aa: CASTSSTGGGGYTF
CDR3nt: TGTGCCAGCACCTCGTCGACAGGGGGGGGCGGCTACACCTTC

d_gene: -
abundance: -
v_gene: TRBV29-1
j_gene: TRBJ1-3
CDR3aa: CSVELGYTIYF
CDR3nt: TGCAGCGTTGAGTTGGGATACACCATATATTTT

d_gene: TRBD2
abundance: -
v_gene: TRBV5-1
j_gene: TRBJ2-3
CDR3aa: CASSLGLAGAWDTQYF
CDR3nt: TGCGCCAGCAGCTTGGGGCTAGCGGGAGCTTGGGATACGCAGTATTTT

d_gene: -
abundance: few
v_gene: TRBV10-1
j_gene: TRBJ2-1
CDR3aa: CASSAVRDEQFF
CDR3nt: TGCGCCAGCAGTGCAGTAAGGGATGAGCAGTTCTTC

d_gene: -
abundance: -
v_gene: TRBV9
j_gene: TRBJ2-1
CDR3aa: CASREPDRGRQFF
CDR3nt: TGTGCCAGCAGGGAACCGGACAGAGGGCGGCAGTTCTTC

d_gene: -
abundance: -
v_gene: TRBV7-3
j_gene: TRBJ2-1
CDR3aa: CASSFGMGRSDNEQFF
CDR3nt: TGTGCCAGCAGCTTCGGGATGGGTCGGAGCGACAATGAGCAGTTCTTC

d_gene: TRBD2
abundance: -
v_gene: TRBV4-1
j_gene: TRBJ2-1
CDR3aa: CASSQWGTGTSGYNEQFF
CDR3nt: TGCGCCAGCAGCCAATGGGGGACCGGGACTAGCGGATACAATGAGCAGTTCTTC

d_gene: -
abundance: -
v_gene: TRBV6-5
j_gene: TRBJ1-3
CDR3aa: CVTSSGNTIYF
CDR3nt: TGTGTCACTTCGTCTGGAAACACCATATATTTT

d_gene: TRBD1
abundance: -
v_gene: TRBV28
j_gene: TRBJ1-1
CDR3aa: CASSLPGQGRDTEAFF
CDR3nt: TGTGCCAGCAGTTTACCGGGACAGGGGAGAGACACTGAAGCTTTCTTT

d_gene: -
abundance: -
v_gene: TRBV28
j_gene: TRBJ2-5
CDR3aa: CASRYPPVAGIRETQYF
CDR3nt: TGTGCCAGCAGATACCCCCCCGTCGCGGGGATCCGCGAGACCCAGTACTTC

d_gene: -
abundance: -
v_gene: TRBV5-4
j_gene: TRBJ2-7
CDR3aa: CASSFPASYEQYF
CDR3nt: TGTGCCAGCAGCTTCCCCGCGTCCTACGAGCAGTACTTC

d_gene: -
abundance: -
v_gene: TRBV2
j_gene: TRBJ1-1
CDR3aa: CASRDRPRRNTEAFF
CDR3nt: TGTGCCAGCAGGGACAGACCCCGGAGGAACACTGAAGCTTTCTTT

d_gene: -
abundance: -
v_gene: TRBV28
j_gene: TRBJ1-1
CDR3aa: CASSLGGWVNTEAFF
CDR3nt: TGTGCCAGCAGTTTGGGGGGATGGGTGAACACTGAAGCTTTCTTT

d_gene: -
abundance: -
v_gene: TRBV6-4
j_gene: TRBJ1-5
CDR3aa: CASSEGSNQPQHF
CDR3nt: TGTGCCAGCAGTGAAGGAAGCAATCAGCCCCAGCATTTT

d_gene: -
abundance: -
v_gene: TRBV12-5
j_gene: TRBJ2-3
CDR3aa: CASGLVLDRRGTDTQYF
CDR3nt: TGTGCTAGTGGTTTGGTCCTGGACCGTCGCGGCACAGATACGCAGTATTTT

d_gene: TRBD1
abundance: once
v_gene: TRBV18
j_gene: TRBJ1-1
CDR3aa: CASSQETGGRMNTEAFF
CDR3nt: TGTGCCAGCTCACAAGAGACAGGGGGCAGGATGAACACTGAAGCTTTCTTT

d_gene: -
abundance: -
v_gene: TRBV6-1
j_gene: TRBJ2-7
CDR3aa: CASISDGLPYEQYF
CDR3nt: TGTGCCAGCATTTCGGACGGGCTCCCCTACGAGCAGTACTTC

d_gene: -
abundance: -
v_gene: TRBV9
j_gene: TRBJ1-3
CDR3aa: CASSPVPAGSTGNTIYF
CDR3nt: TGTGCCAGCAGCCCCGTCCCGGCAGGTTCAACTGGAAACACCATATATTTT

d_gene: TRBD1
abundance: -
v_gene: TRBV7-8
j_gene: TRBJ1-2
CDR3aa: CASSSTTGAPGGYTF
CDR3nt: TGTGCCAGCAGCTCAACAACAGGGGCCCCGGGCGGCTACACCTTC

d_gene: -
abundance: -
v_gene: TRBV10-3
j_gene: TRBJ1-1
CDR3aa: CAINAVPNTEAFF
CDR3nt: TGTGCCATCAATGCTGTTCCGAACACTGAAGCTTTCTTT

d_gene: TRBD2
abundance: once
v_gene: TRBV6-5
j_gene: TRBJ2-3
CDR3aa: CASSSSGGRGDTQYF
CDR3nt: TGTGCCAGCAGTTCCAGCGGGGGGCGAGGAGATACGCAGTATTTT

d_gene: -
abundance: once
v_gene: TRBV30
j_gene: TRBJ1-1
CDR3aa: CASIGGLRETF
CDR3nt: TGTGCCTCTATCGGGGGGCTTCGTGAGACGTTT

d_gene: -
abundance: -
v_gene: TRBV6-1
j_gene: TRBJ1-3
CDR3aa: CASSEVGRNTIYF
CDR3nt: TGTGCCAGCAGTGAAGTAGGCCGAAACACCATATATTTT

d_gene: -
abundance: -
v_gene: TRBV7-2
j_gene: TRBJ1-5
CDR3aa: CASSLNTMQPQHF
CDR3nt: TGTGCCAGCAGCTTAAACACTATGCAGCCCCAGCATTTT

d_gene: TRBD2
abundance: -
v_gene: TRBV5-5
j_gene: TRBJ2-7
CDR3aa: CASRFAGGNEQYF
CDR3nt: TGTGCCAGCAGGTTTGCCGGGGGGAACGAGCAGTACTTC

d_gene: TRBD1
abundance: -
v_gene: TRBV15
j_gene: TRBJ1-1
CDR3aa: CATSRFTGGTEAFF
CDR3nt: TGTGCCACCAGCAGATTCACAGGGGGAACTGAAGCTTTCTTT

d_gene: -
abundance: few
v_gene: TRBV10-1
j_gene: TRBJ2-7
CDR3aa: CASSESGPGNYEQYF
CDR3nt: TGCGCCAGCAGTGAGTCTGGACCAGGGAACTACGAGCAGTACTTC

d_gene: -
abundance: -
v_gene: TRBV6-5
j_gene: TRBJ1-5
CDR3aa: CASRGLGASQPQHF
CDR3nt: TGTGCCAGCAGAGGGTTGGGGGCGAGTCAGCCCCAGCATTTT

d_gene: TRBD1
abundance: -
v_gene: TRBV19
j_gene: TRBJ2-7
CDR3aa: CASSHLGQGLEF
CDR3nt: TGTGCCAGTAGCCACCTGGGACAGGGCCTCGAGTTC

d_gene: TRBD1
abundance: -
v_gene: TRBV7-9
j_gene: TRBJ1-4
CDR3aa: CASSLVLPAGGEKLFF
CDR3nt: TGTGCCAGCAGCTTAGTTCTGCCCGCAGGGGGTGAAAAACTGTTTTTT

d_gene: TRBD2
abundance: -
v_gene: TRBV5-1
j_gene: TRBJ2-1
CDR3aa: CASSTTSGRVEQFF
CDR3nt: TGCGCCAGCAGTACGACTAGCGGGAGGGTGGAGCAGTTCTTC

d_gene: TRBD2
abundance: once
v_gene: TRBV7-2
j_gene: TRBJ2-1
CDR3aa: CASSLPGLAGGNEQFF
CDR3nt: TGTGCCAGCAGCTTACCGGGACTAGCGGGGGGAAATGAGCAGTTCTTC

d_gene: TRBD1
abundance: -
v_gene: TRBV6-1
j_gene: TRBJ1-1
CDR3aa: CASSELGGGTEAFF
CDR3nt: TGTGCCAGCAGTGAACTAGGGGGCGGCACTGAAGCTTTCTTT

d_gene: -
abundance: -
v_gene: TRBV2
j_gene: TRBJ2-3
CDR3aa: CASSQEGGTDTQYF
CDR3nt: TGTGCCAGCAGCCAGGAAGGGGGCACAGATACGCAGTATTTT

d_gene: -
abundance: few
v_gene: TRBV19
j_gene: TRBJ2-7
CDR3aa: CASSIKGFHEQYF
CDR3nt: TGTGCCAGTAGTATCAAGGGTTTTCACGAGCAGTACTTC

d_gene: -
abundance: -
v_gene: TRBV2
j_gene: TRBJ2-1
CDR3aa: CASSERKPTFYNEQFF
CDR3nt: TGTGCCAGCAGTGAACGGAAACCTACTTTCTACAATGAGCAGTTCTTC

d_gene: -
abundance: -
v_gene: TRBV28
j_gene: TRBJ1-2
CDR3aa: CASDAPGQTYGYTF
CDR3nt: TGTGCCAGCGACGCCCCAGGACAGACCTATGGCTACACCTTC

d_gene: TRBD1
abundance: few
v_gene: TRBV7-9
j_gene: TRBJ1-4
CDR3aa: CASSLLGQGVTNEKLFF
CDR3nt: TGTGCCAGCAGCCTGCTTGGACAGGGGGTTACTAATGAAAAACTGTTTTTT

d_gene: -
abundance: -
v_gene: TRBV18
j_gene: TRBJ1-3
CDR3aa: CASSPPSGRGNTIYF
CDR3nt: TGTGCCAGCTCACCACCATCGGGGAGAGGGAACACCATATATTTT

d_gene: -
abundance: -
v_gene: TRBV9
j_gene: TRBJ2-7
CDR3aa: CASSVGLDTYEQYF
CDR3nt: TGTGCCAGCAGCGTAGGGCTTGATACCTACGAGCAGTACTTC

d_gene: -
abundance: few
v_gene: TRBV2
j_gene: TRBJ1-5
CDR3aa: CASRVIGRNQPQHF
CDR3nt: TGTGCCAGCAGGGTGATAGGGCGCAATCAGCCCCAGCATTTT